Each of the 16 T cell receptor beta chains below was sequenced from the same sample in a study of blood T cell repertoires in COVID-19. Data came from immunoSEQ multiplex PCR; TCRdb stores just in-frame clones and leaves some out. This sample carries some 97,000 clones, 91% of them seen once, and the ten largest clones take 0.97%. Material for sequencing was peripheral blood. The receptors stem from a man in his sixties with acute or convalescent COVID-19.

This clone came up a few times. The chain couples TRBV15 to TRBJ2-7, with a possible D match to TRBD2 (6 bases). From germline, CDR1 is LNHNV and CDR2 YYDKDF (reference sequence). This CDR3 has 14 amino acids. With 3 bases removed from V and 5 bases from J, the gap between germline ends came to 14 bases. The CDR3 loop is CATSREGPTHEQYF. The CDR3 coding sequence is TGTGCCACCAGCAGGGAGGGACCGACACACGAGCAGTACTTC.

V usage is TRBV27 and J usage is TRBJ1-2, with TRBD1 matching 9 bases. The V gene end was trimmed by 4 bases and the J gene end by 6 bases; junction bases not matched to a gene: 9. The CDR3 covers 15 residues. Germline CDR1 MNHEY, CDR2 SMNVEV (reference sequence). The CDR3 bases are TGTGCCAGCAGTTCGGGACAGGGATTTGTTCATGGCTACACCTTC. Encoded protein: CASSSGQGFVHGYTF.

The chain joins TRBV7-7 to TRBJ2-2; 12 bases are a match to TRBD1. V dropped 5 bases and J dropped 9; count of bases not matched to a gene: 7. CDR3 length: 15 amino acids. Germline CDR1 is SSHAT and CDR2 is FNYEAQ (reference sequence). The DNA of the CDR3 is TGTGCCAGCAGCCCCGGGACAGGGGGCGTCAGGGAGCTGTTTTTT. Residues: CASSPGTGGVRELFF.

The V call is TRBV6-5, the J call TRBJ2-2; 8 nucleotides line up with TRBD1. Trimming at V came to 2 bases and at J to 4 bases, leaving 0 bases not matched to a gene. This CDR3 spans 14 amino acids. The germline CDR1 and CDR2 sequences are MNHEY and SVGAGI. The CDR3: CASSYDRGTGELFF. The CDR3 coding sequence is TGTGCCAGCAGTTACGACAGGGGCACCGGGGAGCTGTTTTTT.

This clone was recorded only once. The CDR3 protein is CASSFLQGAPYNEQFF. CDR3 DNA sequence: TGTGCCAGCAGCTTTTTACAGGGGGCCCCCTACAATGAGCAGTTCTTC. The rearrangement links TRBV11-2 to TRBJ2-1, with 9 bases identical to TRBD1. The CDR3 has 16 residues. Germline V lookup: CDR1 SGHAT, CDR2 FQNNGV. The V segment lost 3 bases and the J segment 2 bases; nucleotides outside the gene matches: 5.

The J gene is TRBJ1-4, the V gene TRBV24-1; TRBD1 is a possible D gene (5 bases). This CDR3 region has 14 residues. V was shortened by 4 bases and J by 8 bases, with 13 bases between the two germline ends. CDR1 is KGHDR, CDR2 SFDVKD, per germline. Here the CDR3 DNA reads TGTGCCACCAGTGACTCGGGGGTTGAGGAAAAACTGTTTTTT. This codes for CATSDSGVEEKLFF.

V gene TRBV18 combines with J gene TRBJ2-2; 8 bases fit TRBD2. This CDR3 region has 16 residues. Unmatched junction bases numbered 9, after V lost 6 bases and J lost 3 bases. Looked up from germline, CDR1 is KGHSH and CDR2 is LQKENI. The CDR3 protein is CASSPVAGIHTGELFF. The DNA for the CDR3 is TGTGCCAGCTCCCCTGTAGCGGGAATTCACACCGGGGAGCTGTTTTTT. Using reference TRBV18 and TRBJ2-2 for the parts outside the CDR3, the full variable domain is NAGVMQNPRHLVRRRGQEARLRCSPMKGHSHVYWYRQLPEEGLKFMVYLQKENIIDESGMPKERFSAEFPKEGPSILRIQQVVRGDSAAYFCASSPVAGIHTGELFFGEGSRLTVL.

CDR3 in DNA: TGTGCCAGCAGTTTATCTACAACCAGGAGGACCTACGAGCAGTACTTC. Its translation: CASSLSTTRRTYEQYF. The chain combines TRBV27 with TRBJ2-7; D may be TRBD2 (5 bases). Between the trimmed V and J ends, which lost 0 bases and 2 bases, there was a span of 14 bases. Looked up from germline, CDR1 is MNHEY and CDR2 is SMNVEV (reference sequence). CDR3 length equals 16 residues.

This clone came up once. The chain couples TRBV29-1 to TRBJ2-5; possible D gene TRBD2, 5 bases. Looked up from germline, CDR1 is SQVTM and CDR2 is ANQGSEA. There are 12 residues in the CDR3. The V end lost 5 bases, the J end lost 5 bases, and 12 bases lay between the germline ends. The CDR3 nucleotides are TGCAGCGTTTCGCCCTCGGGGGAGACCCAGTACTTC. It specifies CSVSPSGETQYF.

V and J are TRBV6-2 or TRBV6-3 and TRBJ1-2, with a weak D call TRBD1 (5 bases). Trimming took 6 bases from V and 3 from J, leaving 20 bases between them. This CDR3 has 16 residues. The germline gives CDR1 MNHEY, CDR2 SVGEGT. Here the CDR3 DNA reads TGTGCCAGCAGCCCCCTCGGGCGACAGAGCGACTATGGCTACACCTTC. This sequence encodes CASSPLGRQSDYGYTF.

The rearrangement uses TRBV28 and TRBJ2-1; 9 bases match TRBD1. Germline V CDR1 and CDR2: MDHEN, SYDVKM. After removal of 3 bases from V and 7 bases from J, the junction contained 10 bases not matched to a gene. The length of the CDR3 is 16 residues. CDR3 sequence reads: CASSFFGTGRINEQFF. The CDR3 DNA is TGTGCCAGCAGTTTTTTCGGGACAGGGAGGATAAATGAGCAGTTCTTC. Based on the CDR3 plus reference TRBV28 and TRBJ2-1, the full variable domain is DVKVTQSSRYLVKRTGEKVFLECVQDMDHENMFWYRQDPGLGLRLIYFSYDVKMKEKGDIPEGYSVSREKKERFSLILESASTNQTSMYLCASSFFGTGRINEQFFGPGTRLTVL.

V and J are TRBV24-1 and TRBJ2-3; 13 nucleotides agree with TRBD2. V lost 2 bases to trimming and J lost 12 bases; unmatched junction nucleotides: 4. This CDR3 has 14 residues. The V gene's germline CDR1 is KGHDR and CDR2 SFDVKD. The CDR3 spells CATSDWTSGSPQYF. CDR3 bases: TGTGCCACCAGTGATTGGACTAGCGGGAGCCCACAGTATTTT.

The CDR3 protein is CAWGGGNTIYF. The DNA for the CDR3 is TGTGCCTGGGGGGGCGGAAACACCATATATTTT. The chain couples TRBV30 to TRBJ1-3, with D perhaps matching TRBD1 (6 bases). Germline CDR1 reads GTSNPN; CDR2 reads SVGIG (reference sequence). The CDR3 totals 11 residues. The germline V and J ends were trimmed by 5 bases and 4 bases, with 6 bases remaining between them.

The chain is built from TRBV19 and TRBJ1-4, with unresolved D. V shed 2 bases and J shed 5 bases, with 12 bases lying between them. Germline V gives CDR1 LNHDA, CDR2 SQIVND (reference sequence). This CDR3 has 15 residues. The CDR3, as DNA: TGTGCCAGTAGTATAAGTAGCCCCCCCAATGAAAAACTGTTTTTT. Translating gives CASSISSPPNEKLFF.

This clone has more than one count but fewer than ten. The chain carries TRBV6-5 and TRBJ2-1; 13 bases align to TRBD2. J was trimmed by 7 bases and V by 7 bases; bases with no gene match: 7. The CDR3 sequence is 15 residues long. The V gene's germline CDR1 is MNHEY and CDR2 SVGAGI. The CDR3 here is CASTGLAGALNEQFF. CDR3 coding DNA: TGTGCCAGCACCGGACTAGCGGGAGCATTAAATGAGCAGTTCTTC.

V usage is TRBV10-1 and J usage is TRBJ1-1; the match to TRBD1 covers 8 bases. The CDR3 has 14 amino acids. V gave up 5 bases and J gave up 3 bases; unmatched junction bases: 5. Germline assignment: CDR1 WNHNN and CDR2 SYGVQD (reference sequence). The CDR3 DNA sequence: TGCGCCAGCAGTTCCGGACAGGGCGACACTGAAGCTTTCTTT. This codes for CASSSGQGDTEAFF.